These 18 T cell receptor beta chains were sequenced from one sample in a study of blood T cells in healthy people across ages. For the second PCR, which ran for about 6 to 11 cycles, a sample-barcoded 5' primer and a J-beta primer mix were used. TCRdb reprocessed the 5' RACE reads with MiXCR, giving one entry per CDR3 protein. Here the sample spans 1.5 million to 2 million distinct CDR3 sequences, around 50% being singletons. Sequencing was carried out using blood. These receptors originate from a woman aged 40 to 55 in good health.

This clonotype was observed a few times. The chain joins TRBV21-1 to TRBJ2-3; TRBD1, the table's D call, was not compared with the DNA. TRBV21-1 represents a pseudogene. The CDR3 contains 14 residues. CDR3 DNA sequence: TGTGCCAGCCCAGGGGACCCAGGGCCAGATACGCAGTATTTT. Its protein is CASPGDPGPDTQYF.

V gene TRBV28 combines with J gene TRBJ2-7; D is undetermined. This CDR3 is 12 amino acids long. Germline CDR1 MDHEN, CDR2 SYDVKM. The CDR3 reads CVTSAGIAEQYF. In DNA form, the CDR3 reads TGTGTGACCTCGGCCGGCATAGCCGAGCAGTACTTC.

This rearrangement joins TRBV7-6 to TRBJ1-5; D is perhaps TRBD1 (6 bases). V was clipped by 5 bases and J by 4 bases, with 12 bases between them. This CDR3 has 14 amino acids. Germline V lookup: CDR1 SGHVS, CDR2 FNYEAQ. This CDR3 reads CASSASRGNQPQHF. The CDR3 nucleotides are TGTGCCAGCAGCGCCTCCAGGGGAAATCAGCCCCAGCATTTT. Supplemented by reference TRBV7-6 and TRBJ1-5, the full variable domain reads GAGVSQSPRYKVTKRGQDVALRCDPISGHVSLYWYRQALGQGPEFLTYFNYEAQQDKSGLPNDRFSAERPEGSISTLTIQRTEQRDSAMYRCASSASRGNQPQHFGDGTRLSIL.

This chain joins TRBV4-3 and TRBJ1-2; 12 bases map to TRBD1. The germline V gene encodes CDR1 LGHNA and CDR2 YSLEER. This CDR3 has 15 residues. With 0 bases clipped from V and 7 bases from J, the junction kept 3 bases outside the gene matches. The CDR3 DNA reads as TGCGCCAGCAGCCAAGAGGGGACAGGGGGCTCTGGCTACACCTTC. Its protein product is CASSQEGTGGSGYTF.

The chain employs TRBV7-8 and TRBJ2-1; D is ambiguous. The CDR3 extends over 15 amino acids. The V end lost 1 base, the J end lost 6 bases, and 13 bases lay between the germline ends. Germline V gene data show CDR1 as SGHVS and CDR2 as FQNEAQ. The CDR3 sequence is CASSLDHGPSNEQFF. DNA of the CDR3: TGTGCCAGCAGCTTAGACCACGGGCCCTCCAATGAGCAGTTCTTC.

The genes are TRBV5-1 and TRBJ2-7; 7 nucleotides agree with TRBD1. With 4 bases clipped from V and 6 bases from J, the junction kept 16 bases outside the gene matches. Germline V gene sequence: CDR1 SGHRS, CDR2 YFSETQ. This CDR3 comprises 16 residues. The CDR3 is CASSPNRGQVEGEQYF. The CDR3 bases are TGCGCCAGCAGCCCGAATAGAGGACAGGTCGAAGGCGAGCAGTACTTC. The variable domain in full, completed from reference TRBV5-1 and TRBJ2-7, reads KAGVTQTPRYLIKTRGQQVTLSCSPISGHRSVSWYQQTPGQGLQFLFEYFSETQRNKGNFPGRFSGRQFSNSRSEMNVSTLELGDSALYLCASSPNRGQVEGEQYFGPGTRLTVT.

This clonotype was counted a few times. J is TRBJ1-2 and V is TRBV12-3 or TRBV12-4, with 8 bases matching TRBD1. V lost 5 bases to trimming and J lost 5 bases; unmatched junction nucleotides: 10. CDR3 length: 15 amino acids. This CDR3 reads CASSNQGAQGYGYTF. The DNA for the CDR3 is TGTGCCAGCAGTAACCAGGGGGCGCAAGGGTATGGCTACACCTTC.

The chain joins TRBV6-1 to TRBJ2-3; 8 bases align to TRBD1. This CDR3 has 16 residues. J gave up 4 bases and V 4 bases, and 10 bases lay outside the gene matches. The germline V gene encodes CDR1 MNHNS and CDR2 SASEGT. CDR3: CASSADRVGIADTQYF. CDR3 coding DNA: TGTGCCAGCAGTGCGGACAGGGTAGGGATAGCAGATACGCAGTATTTT.

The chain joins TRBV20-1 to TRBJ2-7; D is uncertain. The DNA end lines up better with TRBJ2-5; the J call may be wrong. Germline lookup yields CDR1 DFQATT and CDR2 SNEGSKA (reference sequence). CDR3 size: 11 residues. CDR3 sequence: CSASNQETQYF. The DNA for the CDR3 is TGCAGTGCCTCAAACCAAGAGACCCAGTACTTC.

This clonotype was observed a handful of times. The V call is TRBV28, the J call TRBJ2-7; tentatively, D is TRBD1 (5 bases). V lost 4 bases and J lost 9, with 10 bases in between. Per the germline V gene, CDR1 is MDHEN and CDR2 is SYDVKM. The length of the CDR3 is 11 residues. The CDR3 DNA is TGTGCCAGCAGTTCTAGACAGAGGCAGTACTTC. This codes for CASSSRQRQYF.

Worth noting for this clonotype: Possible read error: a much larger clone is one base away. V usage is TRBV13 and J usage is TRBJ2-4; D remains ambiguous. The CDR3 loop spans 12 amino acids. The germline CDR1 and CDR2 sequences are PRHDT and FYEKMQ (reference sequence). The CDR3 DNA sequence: TGTGCCAACAGCTTGGGCAAAAACATTCAGTACTTC. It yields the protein CANSLGKNIQYF.

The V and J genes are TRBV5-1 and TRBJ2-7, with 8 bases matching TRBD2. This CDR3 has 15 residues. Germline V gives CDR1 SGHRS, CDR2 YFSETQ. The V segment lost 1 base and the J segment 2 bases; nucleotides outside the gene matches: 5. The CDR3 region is CASSLQRGRPYEQYF. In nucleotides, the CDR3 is TGCGCCAGCAGCTTGCAGCGGGGGCGTCCCTACGAGCAGTACTTC.

CDR3: CSAPGVAGGIDTQYF. The CDR3 nucleotides are TGCAGTGCCCCAGGGGTAGCGGGGGGTATAGATACGCAGTATTTT. J is TRBJ2-3 and V is TRBV20-1, with 10 bases aligning to TRBD2. The CDR3 is 15 amino acids. Germline trimming cut 6 bases from V and 5 bases from J; bases unmatched to any gene: 11. CDR1 and CDR2 (germline): DFQATT, SNEGSKA (reference sequence).

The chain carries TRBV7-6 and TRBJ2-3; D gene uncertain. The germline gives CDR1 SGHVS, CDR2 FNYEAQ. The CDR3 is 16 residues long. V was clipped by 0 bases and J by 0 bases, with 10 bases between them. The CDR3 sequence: CASSLAGKASTDTQYF. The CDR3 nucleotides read TGTGCCAGCAGCTTAGCGGGGAAAGCGAGCACAGATACGCAGTATTTT.

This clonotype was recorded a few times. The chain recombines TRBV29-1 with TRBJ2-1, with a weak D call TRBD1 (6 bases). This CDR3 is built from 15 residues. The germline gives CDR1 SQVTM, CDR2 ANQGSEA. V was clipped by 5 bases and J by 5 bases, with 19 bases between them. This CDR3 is CSVPERIQGHNEQFF. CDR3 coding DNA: TGCAGCGTTCCCGAGCGAATACAGGGCCACAATGAGCAGTTCTTC.

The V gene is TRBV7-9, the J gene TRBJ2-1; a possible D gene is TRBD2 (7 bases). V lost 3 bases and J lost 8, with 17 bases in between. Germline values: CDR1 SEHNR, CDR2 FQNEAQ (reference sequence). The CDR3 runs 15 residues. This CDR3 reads CASSFAGAGNYEQFF. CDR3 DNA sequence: TGTGCCAGCAGCTTTGCGGGGGCGGGAAATTATGAGCAGTTCTTC.

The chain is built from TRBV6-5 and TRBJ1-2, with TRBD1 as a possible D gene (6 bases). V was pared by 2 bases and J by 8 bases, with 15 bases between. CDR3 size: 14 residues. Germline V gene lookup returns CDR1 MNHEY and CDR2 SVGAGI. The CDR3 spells CASSYAGASSGYTF. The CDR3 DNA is TGTGCCAGCAGTTACGCAGGGGCCTCCTCAGGCTACACCTTC.

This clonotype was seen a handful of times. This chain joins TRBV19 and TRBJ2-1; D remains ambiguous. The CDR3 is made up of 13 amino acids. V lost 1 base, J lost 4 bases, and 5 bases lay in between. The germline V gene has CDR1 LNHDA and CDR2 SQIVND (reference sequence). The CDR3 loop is CASSIVGYNEQFF. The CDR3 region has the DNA TGTGCCAGTAGTATAGTCGGGTACAATGAGCAGTTCTTC.